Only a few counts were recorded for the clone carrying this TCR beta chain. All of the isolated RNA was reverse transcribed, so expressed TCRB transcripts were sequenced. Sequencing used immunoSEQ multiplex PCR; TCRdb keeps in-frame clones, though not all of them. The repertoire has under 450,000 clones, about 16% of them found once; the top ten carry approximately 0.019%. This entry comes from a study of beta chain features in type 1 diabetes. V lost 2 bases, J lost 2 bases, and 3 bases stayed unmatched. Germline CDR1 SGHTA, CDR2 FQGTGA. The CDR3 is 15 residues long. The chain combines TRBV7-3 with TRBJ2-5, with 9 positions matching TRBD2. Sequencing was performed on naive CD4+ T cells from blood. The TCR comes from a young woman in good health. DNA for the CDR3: TGTGCCAGCAGCTTAGGGACTAGCCGGCAAGAGACCCAGTACTTC. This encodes CASSLGTSRQETQYF.